This passage covers 21 T cell receptor beta chains from one sample sequenced in a study of regulatory T cells in long-lasting Graves disease (dated by TCRdb to about 2021). Read against the paper, the sample's time point label means: newly diagnosed GD, antithyroid drugs for less than 3 months. For both TCR sequencing and RNA sequencing, RNA was extracted from PBMCs in TRIzol. Libraries came from multiplex PCR. Sequencer: Illumina HiSeq 4000. To build TCR beta libraries, CDR3 regions were amplified by Arm-PCR using iRepertoire HTBI primers. TCRdb reprocessed the public reads (quality trimming at Q25 with fastp, clone calling with MiXCR) and kept in-frame beta chains. Rows with one shared CDR3 protein collapse into an entry with the most common genes and DNA. The sample table contains approximately 390,000 distinct CDR3 sequences; only one count was recorded for 16% of them. The top ten clones comprise roughly 21% of the sample.

This sample was shared with a second study, whose subject was T cells in Graves' hyperthyroidism and ophthalmopathy.

Sequenced here: peripheral blood mononuclear cells (PBMCs), sampled at new diagnosis, from a patient treated with antithyroid drugs. Every receptor here comes from a young woman with Graves disease. Donor details come from another sample of the same person, matched by shared clones.

This clonotype showed up just a few times. A much larger clone differs by one base, so this may be a read error. This chain links TRBV3-1 with TRBJ1-4; D call uncertain. Trimming took off 4 bases at V and 7 bases at J, with 13 bases between the two ends. Germline CDR1 reads LGHDT; CDR2 reads YNNKEL (reference sequence). This CDR3 region has 14 residues. CDR3 DNA: TGTGCCAGCAGCCCGTCACCACCCGGTGAAAAACTGTTTTTT. Translating gives CASSPSPPGEKLFF.

This clonotype was detected many times. The chain couples TRBV6-1 to TRBJ2-1; TRBD2 matches at 8 bases. Unmatched junction bases numbered 14, after V lost 7 bases and J lost 0 bases. The V gene's germline CDR1 is MNHNS and CDR2 SASEGT. This CDR3 contains 18 residues. The chain's CDR3 is CASTVGTTSVSSYNEQFF. The DNA for the CDR3 is TGTGCCAGCACCGTTGGGACGACTAGCGTTAGCTCCTACAATGAGCAGTTCTTC.

The rearrangement links TRBV6-1 to TRBJ1-3; the D gene is possibly TRBD1 (6 bases). The CDR3 is made up of 14 amino acids. The V end lost 3 bases, the J end lost 8 bases, and 14 bases lay between the germline ends. The V gene's germline CDR1 is MNHNS and CDR2 SASEGT. As DNA, the CDR3 is TGTGCCAGCAGTGAGTCGGGGGCGCAAGACACCATATATTTT. The encoded protein is CASSESGAQDTIYF.

This clonotype was recorded many times. The gene calls are TRBV2 and TRBJ2-1; 11 nucleotides line up with TRBD2. This CDR3 spans 15 amino acids. Germline CDR1 is SNHLY and CDR2 is FYNNEI. V lost 4 bases, J lost 6 bases, and 5 bases stayed unmatched. The CDR3: CASSVSGGASNEQFF. The CDR3 nucleotides are TGTGCCAGCAGTGTTAGCGGGGGGGCCTCCAATGAGCAGTTCTTC.

There are many counts of this clonotype. The chain has TRBV5-1 and TRBJ2-5; TRBD1 aligns across 7 bases. Germline CDR1 SGHRS, CDR2 YFSETQ. The V and J ends lost 7 bases and 1 base, in that order; junction bases with no gene match: 4. This CDR3 is built from 13 residues. The CDR3: CASWDSLQETQYF. The CDR3 nucleotides are TGCGCCAGCTGGGACAGCCTCCAAGAGACCCAGTACTTC.

This clonotype was seen at least ten times. The chain couples TRBV2 to TRBJ2-4; 11 bases align to TRBD2. Trimming took 5 bases from V and 0 from J; bases not matched to a gene: 9. The CDR3 extends over 18 amino acids. Germline values: CDR1 SNHLY, CDR2 FYNNEI. This CDR3 is CASSIRTGLAVAKNIQYF. The CDR3 bases are TGTGCCAGCAGTATCAGGACGGGACTAGCGGTAGCCAAAAACATTCAGTACTTC.

V is TRBV5-1 and J is TRBJ2-3, with D hard to call. Germline lookup yields CDR1 SGHRS and CDR2 YFSETQ. V lost 4 bases to trimming and J lost 5 bases, with 8 bases between them. The CDR3 extends over 12 amino acids. The CDR3 DNA is TGCGCCAGCAGCGCCGCGATAGATACGCAGTATTTT. Translation: CASSAAIDTQYF.

Many counts were recorded for this clonotype. The chain links TRBV5-1 to TRBJ2-7, with 13 bases aligning to TRBD2. With 1 base clipped from V and 2 bases from J, the junction kept 9 bases outside the gene matches. CDR3 length equals 18 residues. Germline CDR1 and CDR2: SGHRS and YFSETQ. The CDR3 loop is CASSLIGTSGTSPYEQYF. The DNA for the CDR3 is TGCGCCAGCAGCTTGATCGGGACTAGCGGGACTAGCCCCTACGAGCAGTACTTC.

This clonotype turned up a few times. V gene TRBV15 combines with J gene TRBJ1-6, with D unresolved. The CDR3 is made up of 17 amino acids. V was pared by 2 bases and J by 2 bases, with 13 bases between. CDR1 is LNHNV, CDR2 YYDKDF, per germline (reference sequence). The CDR3 spells CATSRRPAGPYNSPLHF. The CDR3 DNA follows: TGTGCCACCAGCAGACGCCCGGCAGGACCCTATAATTCACCCCTCCACTTT.

This clonotype occurred many times. The rearrangement uses TRBV10-3 and TRBJ2-1, with D maybe TRBD1 (6 bases). The CDR3 has 13 amino acids. The germline V and J ends were trimmed by 3 bases and 5 bases, with 8 bases remaining between them. Per the germline V gene, CDR1 is ENHRY and CDR2 is SYGVKD. CDR3 DNA: TGTGCCATCAGTGACCGGACAGACAATGAGCAGTTCTTC. This encodes CAISDRTDNEQFF.

J is TRBJ1-1 and V is TRBV15; 7 positions agree with TRBD1. CDR3 size: 15 residues. The trim removed 2 bases at V and 1 base at J, leaving 4 bases unmatched. Per the germline V gene, CDR1 is LNHNV and CDR2 is YYDKDF (reference sequence). In nucleotides, the CDR3 is TGTGCCACCAGCAGACTGGGACAGAGGAACACTGAAGCTTTCTTT. Encoded protein: CATSRLGQRNTEAFF. Together with reference TRBV15 and TRBJ1-1, the CDR3 gives the full variable domain: DAMVIQNPRYQVTQFGKPVTLSCSQTLNHNVMYWYQQKSSQAPKLLFHYYDKDFNNEADTPDNFQSRRPNTSFCFLDIRSPGLGDTAMYLCATSRLGQRNTEAFFGQGTRLTVV.

This clonotype has only a few counts. V is TRBV5-6 and J is TRBJ1-1, with 7 bases lining up with TRBD1. V dropped 8 bases and J dropped 0; count of bases not matched to a gene: 7. Germline V gene sequence: CDR1 SGHDT, CDR2 YYEEEE. The CDR3 is made up of 14 amino acids. This chain's CDR3 is CASFRGQMNTEAFF. Written as DNA, the CDR3 is TGTGCCAGTTTCCGGGGACAGATGAACACTGAAGCTTTCTTT.

Of note for this clonotype: This sequence may be a read error, since a much larger clone differs from it by one base. The V call is TRBV28, the J call TRBJ1-3; no reliable D call. From germline, CDR1 is MDHEN and CDR2 SYDVKM. This CDR3 contains 12 residues. The DNA of the CDR3 is TGTGCCGGCAGTTTTGTGGGAAACACCATATATTTT. Its protein is CAGSFVGNTIYF.

This clonotype was observed many times. This chain uses TRBV5-1 with TRBJ2-6; TRBD1 might be the D (6 bases). This CDR3 is 19 amino acids long. Trimming pared 2 bases from V and 3 bases from J, leaving 21 bases between. Germline V gives CDR1 SGHRS, CDR2 YFSETQ. The CDR3 reads CASSFRPRPQGSGANVLTF. The CDR3 DNA reads TGCGCCAGCAGCTTCCGACCAAGACCACAGGGTAGTGGGGCCAACGTCCTGACTTTC.

This clonotype was observed at least ten times. The rearrangement joins TRBV5-1 to TRBJ2-7, with 10 positions matching TRBD1. This CDR3 has 17 residues. V trimming: 4 bases; J trimming: 2 bases; junction bases outside the gene matches: 12. CDR1 is SGHRS and CDR2 is YFSETQ in the germline V gene. In DNA, the CDR3 is TGCGCCAGCAGCGTCGGACAGGGGGTAGGAGGGCCCTACGAGCAGTACTTC. Its translation is CASSVGQGVGGPYEQYF. The full variable domain, rest sourced from reference TRBV5-1 and TRBJ2-7, is KAGVTQTPRYLIKTRGQQVTLSCSPISGHRSVSWYQQTPGQGLQFLFEYFSETQRNKGNFPGRFSGRQFSNSRSEMNVSTLELGDSALYLCASSVGQGVGGPYEQYFGPGTRLTVT.

This clonotype was counted many times. This chain joins TRBV20-1 and TRBJ2-3; maybe TRBD1 (6 bases). Deletions cut 5 bases from V and 6 bases from J, with 12 bases between. The length of the CDR3 is 12 residues. In germline, CDR1 is DFQATT, CDR2 SNEGSKA (reference sequence). CDR3 nucleotide sequence: TGCAGTGCTGGACAGTTGCGGGATACGCAGTATTTT. It encodes CSAGQLRDTQYF.

This clonotype was counted at least ten times. V is TRBV12-3 or TRBV12-4 and J is TRBJ2-1; D gene ambiguous. V was pared by 6 bases and J by 0 bases, with 6 bases between. CDR3 length equals 13 residues. Written as DNA, the CDR3 is TGTGCCAGCAGCGGTAGCTCCTACAATGAGCAGTTCTTC. This translates into CASSGSSYNEQFF.

The V gene is TRBV7-3, the J gene TRBJ2-1, with 7 bases fitting TRBD1. V dropped 4 bases and J dropped 6; count of bases not matched to a gene: 6. This CDR3 spans 14 amino acids. Per the germline V gene, CDR1 is SGHTA and CDR2 is FQGTGA. In nucleotides, the CDR3 is TGTGCCAGCAGCTCCCCGACAGGGCCCAATGAGCAGTTCTTC. This codes for CASSSPTGPNEQFF.

This clonotype has a handful of counts. The CDR3 loop reads CASSSPGVVYGYTF. The CDR3 DNA reads as TGTGCCAGCAGTAGTCCCGGGGTTGTCTATGGCTACACCTTC. The chain uses TRBV6-1 and TRBJ1-2; D unresolved. The CDR3 is made up of 14 amino acids. The germline V gene has CDR1 MNHNS and CDR2 SASEGT. The ends were cut back, 5 bases at V and 4 bases at J, with 14 bases in the middle.

This clonotype was observed many times. The chain has TRBV12-3 or TRBV12-4 and TRBJ2-1, with D perhaps matching TRBD1 (5 bases). V lost 5 bases, J lost 9 bases, and 14 bases lay in between. This CDR3 is 13 amino acids long. The CDR3 sequence: CASSASSDSEQFF. The CDR3 DNA reads as TGTGCCAGCAGTGCGTCGTCCGACAGTGAGCAGTTCTTC.

Comment on this clonotype: This may stem from a read error, because a much larger clone lies one nucleotide away. The chain couples TRBV7-9 to TRBJ2-1, with 10 bases fitting TRBD1. The CDR3 loop spans 13 amino acids. Germline lookup yields CDR1 SEHNR and CDR2 FQNEAQ (reference sequence). CDR3 protein: CASSTTGGLEPFF. CDR3 DNA sequence: TGTGCCAGCAGCACGACAGGGGGCCTTGAGCCGTTCTTC. The variable domain in full, with the rest retrieved from reference TRBV7-9 and TRBJ2-1, is DTGVSQNPRHKITKRGQNVTFRCDPISEHNRLYWYRQTLGQGPEFLTYFQNEAQLEKSRLLSDRFSAERPKGSFSTLEIQRTEQGDSAMYLCASSTTGGLEPFFGPGTRLTVL.